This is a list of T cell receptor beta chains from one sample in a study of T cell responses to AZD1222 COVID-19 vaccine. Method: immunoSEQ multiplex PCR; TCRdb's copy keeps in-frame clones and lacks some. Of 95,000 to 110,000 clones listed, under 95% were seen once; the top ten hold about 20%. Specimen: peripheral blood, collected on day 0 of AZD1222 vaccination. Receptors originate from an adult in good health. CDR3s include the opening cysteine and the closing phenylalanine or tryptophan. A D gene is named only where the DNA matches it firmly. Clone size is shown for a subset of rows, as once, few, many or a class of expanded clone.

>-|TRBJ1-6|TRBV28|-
TGTGCCAGCAGCAGACCCCAGGGCTCCTATAATTCACCCCTCCACTTT
CASSRPQGSYNSPLHF
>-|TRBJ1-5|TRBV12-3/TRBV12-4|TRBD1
TGTGCCAGCAGTTCAACAGGGGTACAGCCCCAGCATTTT
CASSSTGVQPQHF
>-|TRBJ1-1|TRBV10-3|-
TGTGCCATCATGACCAGTCCGGGGGTGAACACTGAAGCTTTCTTT
CAIMTSPGVNTEAFF
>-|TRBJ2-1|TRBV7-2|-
TGTGCCAGCAGCTTAACTGAAGCTCCGCAGTTCTTC
CASSLTEAPQFF
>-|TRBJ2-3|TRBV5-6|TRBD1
TGTGCCAGCAGCTTCCACTCTGGACAGGACATTTCTAGCACAGATACGCAGTATTTT
CASSFHSGQDISSTDTQYF
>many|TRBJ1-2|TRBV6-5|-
TGTGCCAGCAGGGAGGGCACTGGCTACACCTTC
CASREGTGYTF
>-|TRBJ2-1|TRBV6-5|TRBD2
TGTGCCAGCAGGCTTAGCGGGGGTGCCAATGAGCAGTTCTTC
CASRLSGGANEQFF
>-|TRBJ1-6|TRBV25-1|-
TGTGCCAGCAGTGACACAGGGCGGGGGTCACCCCTCCACTTT
CASSDTGRGSPLHF
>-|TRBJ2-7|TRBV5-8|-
TGTGCCAGCATTCCGGAGGGCTACCTGGGTGAGCAGTACTTC
CASIPEGYLGEQYF
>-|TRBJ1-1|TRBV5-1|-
TGCGCCAGCAGCTTCTGGAGTGGCCCCACGGACTCGGAAGCTTTCTTT
CASSFWSGPTDSEAFF
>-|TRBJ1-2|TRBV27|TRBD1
TGTGCCAGCAGTAACAGGGGGGTGGGTTATGGCTACACCTTC
CASSNRGVGYGYTF
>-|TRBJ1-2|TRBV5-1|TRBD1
TGCGCCAGCAGGGCGGGGACAGCGAATAACTATGGCTACACCTTC
CASRAGTANNYGYTF
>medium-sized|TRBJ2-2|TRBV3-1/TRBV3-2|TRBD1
TGTGCCAGCAGCCCTGGGGACAGAAACACCGGGGAGCTGTTTTTT
CASSPGDRNTGELFF
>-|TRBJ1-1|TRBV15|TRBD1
TGTGCCACCAGCATTGGACAGGCCTCGGGGTTGTACGTCACTGAAGCTTTCTTT
CATSIGQASGLYVTEAFF
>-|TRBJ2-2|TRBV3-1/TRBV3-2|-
TGTGCCAGCAGCCGGACAGCGAACACCGGGGAGCTGTTTTTT
CASSRTANTGELFF
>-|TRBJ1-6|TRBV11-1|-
TGTGCCAGCAGCTTGGACAGAGTTTATTCACCCCTCCACTTT
CASSLDRVYSPLHF
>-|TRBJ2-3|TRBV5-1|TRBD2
TGCGCCAGCAGCTTGGCGTCGGCGGGGGGGCCCTCGACAGATACGCAGTATTTT
CASSLASAGGPSTDTQYF
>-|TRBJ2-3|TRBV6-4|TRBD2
TGTGCCAGCAGTGACTCCTCAATAGCGGGGGGGGCAGATACGCAGTATTTT
CASSDSSIAGGADTQYF
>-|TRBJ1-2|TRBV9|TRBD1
TGTGCCAGCAGCGGGGGACAGGGTGTCTATGGCTACACCTTC
CASSGGQGVYGYTF
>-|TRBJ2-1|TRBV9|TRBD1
TGTGCCAGCAGCGACAGGGGGCTTTCCTACAATGAGCAGTTCTTC
CASSDRGLSYNEQFF
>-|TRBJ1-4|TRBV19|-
TGTGCCAGTAGTACGCCGGGAGGGGGACGGCGGCATGAAAAACTGTTTTTT
CASSTPGGGRRHEKLFF
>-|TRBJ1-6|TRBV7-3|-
TGTGCCAGCCGTTCGGGGGGCTATAATTCACCCCTCCACTTT
CASRSGGYNSPLHF
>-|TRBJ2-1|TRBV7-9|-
TGTGCCAGCAGCTTAGGGACGGGGCGGGACTTGGACAATGAGCAGTTCTTC
CASSLGTGRDLDNEQFF
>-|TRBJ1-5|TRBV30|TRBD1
TGTGCCTGGGGCGGGACAGTGAATCAGCCCCAGCATTTT
CAWGGTVNQPQHF
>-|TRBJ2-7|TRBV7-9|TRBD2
TGTGCCAGCAGCTTACCTACGCCGATCCCGATAGCGGGGTCCTACGAGCAGTACTTC
CASSLPTPIPIAGSYEQYF
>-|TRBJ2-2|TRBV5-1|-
TGCGCCAGCAGCGCGGCCAACTCCCTAAACACCGGGGAGCTGTTTTTT
CASSAANSLNTGELFF
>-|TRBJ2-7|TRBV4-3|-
TGCGCCAGCAGCCAAGATGTCAGACCCTACGAGCAGTACTTC
CASSQDVRPYEQYF
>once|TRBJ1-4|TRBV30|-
TGTGCCTGGTGCGGACAAAGAGGTGAAAAACTGTTTTTT
CAWCGQRGEKLFF
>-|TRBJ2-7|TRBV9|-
TGTGCCAGCAGCGTGGGGACGGTCTCCTACGAGCAGTACTTC
CASSVGTVSYEQYF
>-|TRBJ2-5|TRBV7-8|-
TGTGCCAGCAGCGCCCGTGAGGCACGACAAGAGACCCAGTACTTC
CASSAREARQETQYF
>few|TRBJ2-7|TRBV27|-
TGTGCCAGCAGTCCCTCCCCAGGACGTTTCTGGGAGCAGTACTTC
CASSPSPGRFWEQYF
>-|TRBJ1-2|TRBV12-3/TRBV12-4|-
TGTGCCAGCAGTCTGGCGGGGGAAAATGGCTACACCTTC
CASSLAGENGYTF
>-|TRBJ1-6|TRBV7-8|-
TGTGCCAGCAGCTTCAGGGTCCGGGATGCCCCTAATTCACCCCTCCACTTT
CASSFRVRDAPNSPLHF
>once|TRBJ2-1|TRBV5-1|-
TGCGCCAGCAGCTTGGTTAGCGGACTCTCCTACAATGAGCAGTTCTTC
CASSLVSGLSYNEQFF
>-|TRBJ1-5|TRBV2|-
TGTGCCAGCCGGCAGGCGGGCAATCAGCCCCAGCATTTT
CASRQAGNQPQHF
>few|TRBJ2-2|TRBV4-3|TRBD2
TGCGCCAGCAGCCAAGATATAGCGGGGGAAACCGGGGAGCTGTTTTTT
CASSQDIAGETGELFF
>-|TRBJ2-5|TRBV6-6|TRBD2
TGTGCCAGCAGACGTCCGGGGGGGCTAGAGACCCAGTACTTC
CASRRPGGLETQYF
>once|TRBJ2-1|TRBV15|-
TGTGCCACCAGCAGAGTCGGAGGGGGCTACGGTGAGCAGTTCTTC
CATSRVGGGYGEQFF
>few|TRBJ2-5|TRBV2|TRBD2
TGTGCCAGCAGAATAGCGGGGGGGTACCAAGAGACCCAGTACTTC
CASRIAGGYQETQYF
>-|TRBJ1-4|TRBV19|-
TGTGCCAGTAGTGATAGGGGGGGCGAAAAACTGTTTTTT
CASSDRGGEKLFF
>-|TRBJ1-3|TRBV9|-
TGTGCCAGCAGCGTAAACCCTGGCGGATTCTCTGGAAACACCATATATTTT
CASSVNPGGFSGNTIYF
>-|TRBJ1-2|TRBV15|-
TGTGCCACCAGCAGAGATAAAGTGACATCCCTTGGGGGCTACACCTTC
CATSRDKVTSLGGYTF
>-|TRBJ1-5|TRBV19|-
TGTGCCAGCCAAGTAAGTACAAGAGGTCAGCCCCAGCATTTT
CASQVSTRGQPQHF
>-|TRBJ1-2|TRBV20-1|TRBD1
TGCAGTGCTACCGTGGGGACAGTCTACACCTTC
CSATVGTVYTF
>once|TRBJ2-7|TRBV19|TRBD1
TGTGCCAGTAGCCTGACAGGGATCTCCTACGAGCAGTACTTC
CASSLTGISYEQYF
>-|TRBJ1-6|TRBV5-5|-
TGTGCCAGCAGCTTCTTCTTGGATTCACCCCTCCACTTT
CASSFFLDSPLHF
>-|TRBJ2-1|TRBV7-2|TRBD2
TGTGCCAGCAGCTTAGTATCGAGCGGGGGGGTAAATGAGCAGTTCTTC
CASSLVSSGGVNEQFF
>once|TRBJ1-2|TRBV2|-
TGTGCCAGCAGTGTAACGGACGGCTATGGCTACACCTTC
CASSVTDGYGYTF
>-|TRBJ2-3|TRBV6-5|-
TGTGCCACCCACCGGACAACTTTAAGGACAGATACGCAGTATTTT
CATHRTTLRTDTQYF